Each of the 20 T cell receptor beta chains below was sequenced from the same sample in a study of blood T cells in healthy people across ages. A second PCR of 7 to 11 cycles used a sample-barcoded 5' primer and a J-beta primer mix. TCRdb passed the 5' RACE reads through MiXCR, listing each CDR3 protein once. The sample consists of fewer than 950,000 distinct CDR3 sequences, 35% to 40% of them appearing once. The sample taken for sequencing was blood. These receptors were taken from a man aged 18-30 years in good health.

The chain joins TRBV20-1 to TRBJ2-7; no reliable D call. The germline V gene encodes CDR1 DFQATT and CDR2 SNEGSKA (reference sequence). The CDR3 loop spans 10 amino acids. The V and J ends lost 3 bases and 6 bases respectively, with 6 bases between them. This chain's CDR3 is CSARQIEQYF. In nucleotides, the CDR3 is TGCAGTGCTAGGCAGATCGAGCAGTACTTC.

This clonotype turned up a few times. The chain combines TRBV3-1 with TRBJ1-6; tentatively, D is TRBD1 (6 bases). The CDR3 has 13 residues. V dropped 4 bases and J dropped 10 bases, with 11 bases sitting between them. Germline CDR1 reads LGHDT; CDR2 reads YNNKEL (reference sequence). CDR3: CASSPGDFSPLHF. For the CDR3, the DNA is TGTGCCAGCAGCCCAGGGGATTTCTCACCCCTCCACTTT. The variable domain in full, with the rest retrieved from reference TRBV3-1 and TRBJ1-6, is DTAVSQTPKYLVTQMGNDKSIKCEQNLGHDTMYWYKQDSKKFLKIMFSYNNKELIINETVPNRFSPKSPDKAHLNLHINSLELGDSAVYFCASSPGDFSPLHFGNGTRLTVT.

This chain uses TRBV6-2 or TRBV6-3 with TRBJ1-2; no firm D call. The V end lost 3 bases, the J end lost 1 base, and 3 bases lay between the germline ends. The CDR3 is 12 residues long. Germline lookup yields CDR1 MNHEY and CDR2 SVGEGT. DNA for the CDR3: TGTGCCAGCAGTTATGTTAACTATGGCTACACCTTC. Translation: CASSYVNYGYTF.

This clonotype was recorded once. The rearrangement joins TRBV29-1 to TRBJ2-1; the D gene is possibly TRBD1 (6 bases). The CDR3 is 13 amino acids. With 6 bases removed from V and 7 bases from J, the gap between germline ends came to 16 bases. From germline, CDR1 is SQVTM and CDR2 ANQGSEA. Here the CDR3 reads CSVNDRFGNEQFF. The CDR3 DNA is TGCAGCGTGAACGACAGGTTCGGTAATGAGCAGTTCTTC.

J is TRBJ2-1 and V is TRBV20-1; D not certain. V lost 2 bases, J lost 1 base, and 6 bases lay in between. The germline gives CDR1 DFQATT, CDR2 SNEGSKA (reference sequence). The CDR3 length is 13 residues. The CDR3 is CSARTTSYNEQFF. CDR3 sequence (DNA): TGCAGTGCTAGAACAACGTCCTACAATGAGCAGTTCTTC.

This chain connects TRBV7-2 to TRBJ2-5; no definite D call. The end of the DNA aligns better with TRBJ2-1, so the J call may be wrong. From germline, CDR1 is SGHTA and CDR2 FQGNSA. The CDR3 has 14 residues. CDR3 residues: CASSLGAAQETQFF. DNA of the CDR3: TGTGCCAGCAGCTTAGGGGCAGCTCAAGAGACCCAGTTCTTC.

The chain couples TRBV6-2 or TRBV6-3 to TRBJ1-6; 7 nucleotides align to TRBD1. The CDR3 is 17 amino acids. J gave up 0 bases and V 4 bases, and 6 bases lay outside the gene matches. Germline V gives CDR1 MNHEY, CDR2 SVGEGT. CDR3 nucleotide sequence: TGTGCCAGCAGTTCGACAGGGTGGAGCTCCTATAATTCACCCCTCCACTTT. This translates into CASSSTGWSSYNSPLHF.

This rearrangement joins TRBV9 to TRBJ2-3; D gene ambiguous. The length of the CDR3 is 13 residues. The germline CDR1 and CDR2 sequences are SGDLS and YYNGEE. V lost 0 bases and J 3 bases, leaving 5 bases between the germline ends. The CDR3 coding sequence is TGTGCCAGCAGCGTAGAGCTTACAGATACGCAGTATTTT. As protein: CASSVELTDTQYF.

The sample holds a few counts of this clonotype. The genes are TRBV12-3 or TRBV12-4 and TRBJ2-5; TRBD1 aligns across 7 bases. The CDR3 has 15 residues. Trimming removed 5 bases from V and 1 base from J; junction bases left unmatched: 7. DNA of the CDR3: TGTGCCAGCAGTCCCTCGACAGGGCTCCAAGAGACCCAGTACTTC. This gives the protein CASSPSTGLQETQYF.

The chain couples TRBV5-6 to TRBJ2-7, with D unclear. Germline values: CDR1 SGHDT, CDR2 YYEEEE. The ends were cut back, 4 bases at V and 1 base at J, with 12 bases in the middle. The CDR3 loop spans 14 amino acids. CDR3 sequence: CASSLLQTSYEQYF. The CDR3 DNA follows: TGTGCCAGCAGCCTGCTCCAGACATCCTACGAGCAGTACTTC.

The chain employs TRBV9 and TRBJ2-2; either TRBD1 or TRBD2 may supply D (5 bases each). Trimming shortened V by 6 bases and J by 5 bases, and 11 bases separated the two germline ends. Germline V gives CDR1 SGDLS, CDR2 YYNGEE. The CDR3 is 13 residues long. CDR3 nucleotides: TGTGCCAGCACCGTTGGGGGAACCGGGGAGCTGTTTTTT. Its translation: CASTVGGTGELFF.

The genes are TRBV4-2 and TRBJ2-7; TRBD2 matches 13 bases. Trimming removed 1 base from V and 7 bases from J; junction bases left unmatched: 7. This CDR3 has 16 amino acids. From germline, CDR1 is LGHNA and CDR2 YNFKEQ. The CDR3 region is CASSQVGTSGINEQYF. CDR3 nucleotide sequence: TGTGCCAGCAGCCAAGTGGGGACTAGCGGGATCAATGAGCAGTACTTC.

This chain joins TRBV7-2 and TRBJ1-2, with a tentative D call TRBD1 (6 bases). CDR3 length: 15 residues. Germline loops: CDR1 SGHTA, CDR2 FQGNSA. Trimming took off 5 bases at V and 0 bases at J, with 13 bases between the two ends. CDR3 residues: CASSPSRGTNYGYTF. CDR3 DNA: TGTGCCAGCAGCCCCTCCAGGGGTACTAACTATGGCTACACCTTC.

This clonotype was counted a few times. The genes are TRBV12-3 or TRBV12-4 and TRBJ1-4; 7 nucleotides align to TRBD1. The CDR3 extends over 15 amino acids. Trimming removed 5 bases from V and 3 bases from J; junction bases left unmatched: 6. The DNA of the CDR3 is TGTGCCAGCAGTCTGGGGACAGCCCCTAATGAAAAACTGTTTTTT. Translating it yields CASSLGTAPNEKLFF.

This chain links TRBV29-1 with TRBJ1-1; D gene unclear. V was pared by 6 bases and J by 3 bases, with 8 bases between. The germline CDR1 and CDR2 sequences are SQVTM and ANQGSEA. The CDR3 totals 11 residues. The CDR3 nucleotides read TGCAGCGTCCCCGAGGACACTGAAGCTTTCTTT. It yields the protein CSVPEDTEAFF.

The V gene is TRBV10-3, the J gene TRBJ1-4, with TRBD1 identical over 7 bases. This CDR3 comprises 15 residues. After removal of 6 bases from V and 5 bases from J, the junction contained 9 bases not matched to a gene. CDR1 ENHRY and CDR2 SYGVKD come from the germline V gene. The CDR3 reads CAISELTGTNEKLFF. Here the CDR3 DNA reads TGTGCCATCAGCGAATTGACAGGGACGAATGAAAAACTGTTTTTT.

The chain links TRBV7-8 to TRBJ1-1; the D is unclear. Germline loops: CDR1 SGHVS, CDR2 FQNEAQ. This CDR3 has 13 residues. V was shortened by 4 bases and J by 7 bases, with 13 bases between the two germline ends. CDR3 DNA: TGTGCCAGCAGCTCACAGACCAACGGTGAAGCTTTCTTT. Translating gives CASSSQTNGEAFF.

This clonotype was found a few times. A much larger clone differs by one base, so this may be a read error. This chain uses TRBV7-9 with TRBJ2-2, with 8 bases that match TRBD1. This CDR3 spans 16 amino acids. Germline assignment: CDR1 SEHNR and CDR2 FQNEAQ (reference sequence). CDR3 coding DNA: TGTGCCGGCAGCTCCGGGGGACAGGTTATACCCGGGGAGCTGTTTTTT. This gives the protein CAGSSGGQVIPGELFF.

This clonotype was seen more than once but under ten times. This sequence joins TRBV12-3 or TRBV12-4 and TRBJ2-5; the D gene is possibly TRBD1 (6 bases). The CDR3 is made up of 14 amino acids. Trimming stripped 5 bases from V and 11 bases from J, with 21 bases between. The CDR3 DNA follows: TGTGCCAGCAGTGGGGGATCCCGGGACAATGAGCAGTACTTC. Amino acids: CASSGGSRDNEQYF.

The J gene is TRBJ1-5, the V gene TRBV20-1; no clear D gene. CDR1 is DFQATT, CDR2 SNEGSKA, per germline (reference sequence). The V gene lost 3 bases and the J gene lost 1 base, with 16 bases spanning the gap. The CDR3 is made up of 16 amino acids. CDR3 bases: TGCAGTGCTAGTGGCGGGTGGGTCTCGAGCAATCAGCCCCAGCATTTT. Its translation is CSASGGWVSSNQPQHF.